The T cell receptor beta chain under discussion was sequenced for a study of beta chain features in type 1 diabetes. The CDR3 extends over 17 amino acids. Germline V lookup: CDR1 KGHSH, CDR2 LQKENI. The ends lost 2 bases at V and 5 bases at J; junction bases unmatched: 12. Expressed TCRB transcripts got sequenced, as all isolated RNA was reverse transcribed. Using immunoSEQ multiplex PCR, the repertoire was profiled, and TCRdb retains in-frame clones only, with some absent. The table includes 130,000 to 150,000 clones, about 50% detected once. The TCR originated in a man between 18 and 29 years old in good health. Sample: Tregs from blood. The chain combines TRBV18 with TRBJ1-2; 9 nucleotides line up with TRBD1. The CDR3 here is CASSPKSRDRVAYGYTF. CDR3 nucleotides: TGTGCCAGCTCACCAAAGTCCCGGGACAGGGTTGCGTATGGCTACACCTTC.